The entry below gives a single TCR beta chain sequence along with its context. The target of this receptor is not known. Base qualities are missing; no much larger clone stands one base away. Participants in the prospective study were enrolled through a virtual design, were aged roughly 18 to 100 years, and lived in under 25 United States geographic areas. In the prospective study, cohorts were assigned on the basis of participant-reported clinical history obtained from a screening survey and a study questionnaire. ImmuneRACE Cohort 3 recovered participants were defined by two consecutive negative NP/OP PCR tests, healthcare professional clearance, or symptom resolution. Mobile phlebotomists in the prospective study collected whole blood, serum and a nasopharyngeal or oropharyngeal swab from every participant. Participants in the prospective study had the option to provide additional blood draws and questionnaires over a 2-month period. Before DNA extraction, blood samples from the prospective study were shipped at room temperature or frozen.

These data originate in a study of blood T cell repertoires in COVID-19 (dated by TCRdb to between 2020 and 2021). Background for the entire study: Samples from collaborators originated in the United States, Italy and Spain and spanned both the acute and convalescent phases of COVID-19. The material from the prospective study consisted of cDNA or gDNA derived from T cells, B-cell-depleted T cells, or PBMCs. The dataset comprised deeply sampled blood TCRbeta repertoires from subjects exposed to, actively infected with, or recovered from COVID-19. The repertoires were released in a freely available public database intended as a resource for research on the immune response to SARS-CoV-2. The samples were drawn from two sources: the first 160 participants of the ongoing ImmuneRACE study, and 1,200 or so subjects contributed by 6 global collaborators. Sample metadata almost always included a de-identified subject ID, COVID-19 status, age in years and sex. HLA class I and class II types, where available, came from metadata supplied by the sample provider rather than from assay-based typing. Points the paper makes about the study in general: How much clinical and demographic metadata was included differed by source and by participant, and the metadata was provided uncurated.

The immunoSEQ Assay, a bias-controlled multiplex PCR, was used to amplify TCRbeta CDR3 regions from genomic DNA. The study's own analysis went as follows. The number of nucleated cells in each sample was estimated by amplification of reference gene primers within the assay. To quantify the absolute abundance of each unique TCRbeta CDR3 rearrangement, sequence reads were collapsed and filtered. For each sample, productive Simpson clonality was calculated as the square root of Simpson's diversity index across productive rearrangements. The table comes from immuneACCESS by way of TCRdb, which keeps in-frame sequences with V and J called. Part of the clones is missing from these tables; in studies checked, under half for an unresolved V gene and the rest for unknown reasons. Clone size and V and J calls were adopted from that table, with D and trimming inferred from the DNA. The sample records about 220,000 clones, 82% of which are singletons. The ten most abundant clones make up about 15% of the sample.

CDR1 and CDR2, per the germline V gene, are SGHVS and FQNEAQ. The CDR3, cysteine through phenylalanine, is 14 amino acids long. Only the CDR3 portion is preserved as DNA: 42 bases, with reading frame beginning at the first base. Relative to germline, V is missing 5 bases and J is missing 5 bases, with 8 bases of the junction outside any gene match. Material for sequencing was PBMCs or T cells enriched from blood (not recorded which). This clonotype originated in a man between 35 and 55 years old who had recovered from COVID-19. The V gene is TRBV7-8 and the J gene is TRBJ1-2; 7 of the junction bases match TRBD1. The DNA sequence is as follows: TGTGCCAGCAGCCAGGGACAGCGGGGGTATGGCTACACCTTC. The encoded protein is CASSQGQRGYGYTF.